This T cell receptor beta chain was captured by sequencing in a study of neurological immune-mediated disorders. This clonotype has at least ten counts. Noted time point: longitudinal time-point 3. TCRdb redid the calling of the 5' RACE reads with MiXCR, one entry per CDR3 protein. The profile shows some 43,000 distinct CDR3 sequences, approximately 11% of them singletons. Sequencing used PBMCs. The receptor's source is a male donor with HTLV-1-associated myelopathy (HAM/TSP).

CDR3 sequence reads: CSARGQGIAEPYTF. The DNA of the CDR3 is TGCAGTGCTCGGGGACAGGGAATTGCGGAACCCTACACCTTC. The chain links TRBV20-1 to TRBJ1-2, with 9 bases that match TRBD1. This CDR3 contains 14 residues. Germline values: CDR1 DFQATT, CDR2 SNEGSKA (reference sequence). V shed 5 bases, J shed 10 bases, and the junction held 14 bases outside the gene matches.